These T cell receptor beta chains were read from a single sample in a study of shared clonotypes between healthy human individuals. This table comes from immunoSEQ multiplex PCR, and its TCRdb copy is limited to in-frame clones, with some not included. The sample holds around 430,000 clones, 70% to 80% seen once. Sequencing was done on a sample of PBMCs. These TCRs come from a woman aged 40 to 55 in good health. Some clones in this sample may be carry-over from other donors' samples. CDR3s include the opening cysteine and the closing phenylalanine or tryptophan. The D gene is left open where the match is weak. For some rows the clone size is stated as once, few or many, or as a class when expanded; others skip it.

v_gene	abundance	d_gene	j_gene	CDR3nt	CDR3aa
TRBV11-3	.	TRBD1	TRBJ1-5	TGTGCCAGCAGCTCGGCGGACAGGGAACCCCATAATCAGCCCCAGCATTTT	CASSSADREPHNQPQHF
TRBV18	.	TRBD2	TRBJ2-1	TGTGCCAGCTCACGAGGACTAGCGGGAGAGGGGAGCTCCTACAATGAGCAGTTCTTC	CASSRGLAGEGSSYNEQFF
TRBV11-2	few	.	TRBJ1-2	TGTGCCAGCAGCTTAGATAGTTTAACCCTCTCGAGGTACACCTTC	CASSLDSLTLSRYTF
TRBV7-6	.	TRBD2	TRBJ2-1	TGTGCCAGCAGCTTATCCCTAGCGGGAGCCAATGAGCAGTTCTTC	CASSLSLAGANEQFF
TRBV11-3	many	TRBD2	TRBJ2-1	TGTGCCAGCAGCTTAAGTGGGTCGGGGGGTGAGCAGTTCTTC	CASSLSGSGGEQFF
TRBV5-4	.	.	TRBJ2-5	TGTGCCAGCAGTCGCCGGGACCGCCGACAAGAGACCCAGTACTTC	CASSRRDRRQETQYF
TRBV30	.	.	TRBJ1-2	TGTGCCTGGAGTGACGAGGTGTCAGTCCGCTATGGCTACACCTTC	CAWSDEVSVRYGYTF
TRBV2	once	.	TRBJ2-7	TGTGCCAGCACCCTCCGGGCCCCTGGCGGGGAGCAGTACTTC	CASTLRAPGGEQYF
TRBV4-1	.	.	TRBJ1-6	TGCGCCAGCAGCCAAGATCCCCTCAGCCGGGACCTCCACTTT	CASSQDPLSRDLHF
TRBV28	once	.	TRBJ1-1	TGTGCCAGCAGTAGGGGCAGGGAGGGGACTGAAGCTTTCTTT	CASSRGREGTEAFF
TRBV28	.	TRBD2	TRBJ2-7	TGTGCCAGCAGCTTACAGGGGCGCTGGACTAGCGGGAGCTCCTACGAGCAGTACTTC	CASSLQGRWTSGSSYEQYF
TRBV5-6	.	.	TRBJ2-6	TGTGCCAGCAGCTTGAGGGGGTCTGGGGCCAACGTCCTGACTTTC	CASSLRGSGANVLTF
TRBV5-4	few	.	TRBJ1-1	TGTGCCAGCAGCTTGGCCAGCATGAACACTGAAGCTTTCTTT	CASSLASMNTEAFF
TRBV21-1	.	.	TRBJ2-7	TGTGCCAGCAGCTTCCACGGGACAGGGTGCGGGAGCGACGAGCAGTACTTC	CASSFHGTGCGSDEQYF
TRBV5-1	.	TRBD1	TRBJ2-2	TGCGCCAGCAGCTTGACCGGGACAGGGGCCGGGGAGCTGTTTTTT	CASSLTGTGAGELFF
TRBV7-3	.	.	TRBJ2-5	TGTGCCAGCAGCCCCTCCCCGGCCAAACAAGAGACCCAGTACTTC	CASSPSPAKQETQYF
TRBV9	.	.	TRBJ2-7	TGTGCCAGCAGCGCCGAATTGGGAAGCCACGAGCAGTACTTC	CASSAELGSHEQYF
TRBV5-6	.	TRBD2	TRBJ2-1	TGTGCCAGCAGCTTCTCCGGGACTAGCGGCCTGCGAAAATACAATGAGCAGTTCTTC	CASSFSGTSGLRKYNEQFF
TRBV5-1	.	.	TRBJ1-2	TGCGCCAGCAGCTCGACCTACAGGGTCGCCTATGGCTACACCTTC	CASSSTYRVAYGYTF
TRBV27	few	.	TRBJ1-2	TGTGCCAGCAGTTTACAGGGCGGCCCAGGCTACACCTTC	CASSLQGGPGYTF
TRBV9	.	.	TRBJ1-2	TGTGCCAGCAGCGTAGGACGGGCTGACTATGGCTACACCTTC	CASSVGRADYGYTF
TRBV7-2	.	.	TRBJ2-7	TGTGCCAGCAGCTTAGCTAGCACGGGCGAGCAGTACTTC	CASSLASTGEQYF
TRBV15	.	TRBD2	TRBJ2-1	TGTGCCACCAGCAGAGGACAGCGGGGCTCCTACAATGAGCAGTTCTTC	CATSRGQRGSYNEQFF
TRBV30	.	.	TRBJ2-1	TGTGCCTGGGACGCCCGGGACTTTAGCTCCTACAATGAGCAGTTCTTC	CAWDARDFSSYNEQFF
TRBV2	.	.	TRBJ1-6	TGTGCCAGCAGGAGTTCTTTGGCTTCACCCCTCCACTTT	CASRSSLASPLHF
TRBV9	.	TRBD2	TRBJ2-5	TGTGCCAGCAGCGTAGGTCCTAGCGGGACAGAGACCCAGTACTTC	CASSVGPSGTETQYF
TRBV28	.	.	TRBJ2-4	TGTGCCAGCAGTATAGGGCGGAAGAACATTCAGTACTTC	CASSIGRKNIQYF
TRBV27	.	.	TRBJ2-1	TGTGCCAGCAGTCCCAGGTCGTGGGGTAATGAGCAGTTCTTC	CASSPRSWGNEQFF
TRBV5-1	.	.	TRBJ1-4	TGCGCCAGCAGCCCCTGGGAGGGGGCAACTAATGAAAAACTGTTTTTT	CASSPWEGATNEKLFF
TRBV2	many	.	TRBJ2-7	TGTGCCAGCAGTGAAGGGGTCGGGACGGCCTCCTACGAGCAGTACTTC	CASSEGVGTASYEQYF
TRBV6-6	.	TRBD1	TRBJ1-1	TGTGCCAGCAGGGAACAGGGGGCCAAGAACACTGAAGCTTTCTTT	CASREQGAKNTEAFF
TRBV29-1	many	TRBD1	TRBJ2-1	TGCAGCGTGGAAGGGCGACAGGGGGGCAATGAGCAGTTCTTC	CSVEGRQGGNEQFF
TRBV4-1	many	TRBD2	TRBJ2-7	TGCGCCAGCAGCCAAGGTACCCCCCTTAGCGGGACTTACGAGCAGTACTTC	CASSQGTPLSGTYEQYF
TRBV20-1	.	.	TRBJ2-1	TGCAGTGCTAGACGAGACGCGTTGCAGTTCTTC	CSARRDALQFF
TRBV5-5	.	.	TRBJ1-5	TGTGCCAGCAGCTCGACCCCGGTAGGGGGTCAGCCCCAGCATTTT	CASSSTPVGGQPQHF
TRBV7-9	.	TRBD1	TRBJ1-5	TGTGCCAGCAGCGGAGGACAGGGCGATCAGCCCCAGCATTTT	CASSGGQGDQPQHF
TRBV5-4	.	.	TRBJ1-3	TGTGCCAGCAGCTTGGCGGGGAGTGCTGGAAACACCATATATTTT	CASSLAGSAGNTIYF
TRBV27	.	.	TRBJ1-2	TGTGCCAGCAGTCTTTCCCCCCCCGGCAGTCCAAGGGGCTATGGCTACACCTTC	CASSLSPPGSPRGYGYTF
TRBV6-6	few	TRBD1	TRBJ2-7	TGTGCCAGCAGTTACCCCCCGACAGGGGCTAGCTACGAGCAGTACTTC	CASSYPPTGASYEQYF
TRBV28	.	.	TRBJ2-5	TGTGCCAGCAGTTTACCCTCTACAGGGCGAGAGACCCAGTACTTC	CASSLPSTGRETQYF
TRBV30	.	.	TRBJ2-7	TGTGCCTGGAGCACAGGGCAAGAAGAGCAGTACTTC	CAWSTGQEEQYF
TRBV4-1	once	.	TRBJ2-4	TGCGCCAGCAGGCCCCAAACCCCAAACATTCAGTACTTC	CASRPQTPNIQYF
TRBV7-9	.	TRBD2	TRBJ2-7	TGTGCCAGCAGCCCACGGGAGGCCTCCTACGAGCAGTACTTC	CASSPREASYEQYF
TRBV20-1	.	.	TRBJ2-1	TGCAGTGCCAATGCGGGGACTGAGCAGTTCTTC	CSANAGTEQFF
TRBV9	.	.	TRBJ2-3	TGTGCCAGCAGCAGGGGAGGAGGGAGGCGCGTGGATACGCAGTATTTT	CASSRGGGRRVDTQYF
TRBV10-2	.	.	TRBJ1-5	TGCGCCAGCAGTGAGTCGCTGGGGGCCAGCAATCAGCCCCAGCATTTT	CASSESLGASNQPQHF
TRBV5-1	.	TRBD2	TRBJ2-1	TGCGCCAGCAGCTTGATGGCTAGCGGAGACAATGAGCAGTTCTTC	CASSLMASGDNEQFF
TRBV9	.	TRBD1	TRBJ2-7	TGTGCCAGCAGCGTCGTGACAGGGTACGAGCAGTACTTC	CASSVVTGYEQYF
TRBV11-2	.	TRBD2	TRBJ2-5	TGTGCCAGCAGCTGGCTAGCGGGAGGGGATCAAGAGACCCAGTACTTC	CASSWLAGGDQETQYF